Detailed here is one TCR beta chain. It has no known antigen specificity. It has no much larger one-base neighbor in the sample; base qualities were not kept. This record comes from a study of T-cell reconstitution after alpha-beta-depleted transplantation in children listed by TCRdb under 2016. At the level of the whole study: Using TCR repertoire profiling, the study quantitatively followed how T-cell immune reconstitution unfolded in children after TCRalphabeta/CD19-depleted allogeneic hematopoietic cell transplantation.

The library was built by means of PCR. TCRdb shows the sequencer as Illumina HiSeq 2500. Molecular barcoding was employed in the preparation of TCR libraries, with unique molecular identifiers being used to normalize TCRbeta repertoire quantification. Using fastp trimming at Q25 and MiXCR clonotype assembly, TCRdb reanalyzed the public sequencing data and kept in-frame beta chains. Identical CDR3 protein sequences are pooled into one entry, listed with their most common genes and DNA. This sample has about 980,000 distinct CDR3 sequences in its table, and about 29% of those were observed once. The ten biggest clones cover roughly 30% of the sample. Findings and caveats that apply to the study as a whole: Over the following months the frequencies of hyperexpanded clones went down, and after one year T-cell counts and TCRbeta diversity were mostly credited to newly produced T cells. In some patients, the high TCRbeta diversity seen at day 60 was put down to recipient T cells and intrathymic progenitors that had survived conditioning. The apparently early recovery of alphabetaT-cell counts about two months after transplant reportedly depended on only several hundred rapidly expanded clones that came from non-depleted graft cells.

In the paper's terms, the treatment or condition label means: allogeneic hematopoietic cell transplantation with graft depleted of TCRalphabeta T cells and CD19 B cells. The transplant recipients were children given TCRalphabeta/CD19-depleted allogeneic hematopoietic cell grafts. Sequences SQVTM (CDR1) and ANQGSEA (CDR2) are obtained from the germline V gene. The CDR3 numbers 12 residues from cysteine through phenylalanine. Just CDR3 DNA is preserved here, 36 bases in frame from base 1. A distance of 9 bases separates the germline ends of V and J, which lose 7 bases and 0 bases respectively. This TCR was sampled from a boy younger than two who had a stem cell transplant for SCID, so the T cells may come from the graft donor. This receptor chain uses TRBV29-1 and TRBJ1-1; a weak D assignment points to TRBD1 (5 bases agree). The sequencing used PBMCs, mostly from graft donor cells, collected 360 days after TCRalphabeta/CD19-depleted stem cell transplant. Here the CDR3 is given as CSEKTVNTEAFF. The sequenced DNA: TGCAGCGAAAAGACAGTGAACACTGAAGCTTTCTTT.